The next 29 T cell receptor beta chains were all read from a single sample in a study of blood T cell repertoires in COVID-19. TCRdb keeps only in-frame clones here, not all; method: immunoSEQ multiplex PCR. The sample gives roughly 440,000 clones, 88% of which show up once; 10% to 15% is in the top ten. Sequenced sample: peripheral blood. Receptor source: a woman aged 45-60 years with COVID-19, enrolled during active disease.

The genes are TRBV18 and TRBJ1-1; D is possibly TRBD1 (5 bases). V gave up 6 bases and J gave up 3 bases, with 14 bases separating them. Germline CDR1 and CDR2: KGHSH and LQKENI. The CDR3 covers 14 residues. This CDR3 reads CASSRRRGDTEAFF. In nucleotides, the CDR3 is TGTGCCAGCTCGCGGAGGCGGGGGGACACTGAAGCTTTCTTT.

In this sample, this clone turned up once. The chain links TRBV28 to TRBJ1-4; the match to TRBD1 covers 8 bases. Per the germline V gene, CDR1 is MDHEN and CDR2 is SYDVKM. With 5 bases clipped from V and 4 bases from J, the junction kept 6 bases outside the gene matches. This CDR3 comprises 15 residues. CDR3 in amino acids: CASSLTGGNNEKLFF. The CDR3 DNA follows: TGTGCCAGCAGTCTAACAGGGGGAAATAATGAAAAACTGTTTTTT.

The chain combines TRBV11-2 with TRBJ2-7; 7 nucleotides line up with TRBD1. The ends lost 5 bases at V and 3 bases at J; junction bases unmatched: 16. In germline, CDR1 is SGHAT, CDR2 FQNNGV. The CDR3 covers 17 residues. The CDR3 here is CASSQTPTDRPFYEQYF. CDR3 in DNA: TGTGCCAGCAGCCAAACCCCGACGGACAGGCCGTTCTACGAGCAGTACTTC.

This sequence joins TRBV24-1 and TRBJ1-6; no firm D call. Deletions cut 10 bases from V and 4 bases from J, with 13 bases between. The CDR3 loop spans 14 amino acids. Germline V gives CDR1 KGHDR, CDR2 SFDVKD. CDR3 sequence (DNA): TGTGCCACAATAGTACGGGTTTATAATTCACCCCTCCACTTT. Translating it yields CATIVRVYNSPLHF.

The V gene is TRBV10-3, the J gene TRBJ2-2, with TRBD2 matching 7 bases. CDR1 and CDR2 (germline): ENHRY, SYGVKD. The CDR3 consists of 16 residues. V was clipped by 3 bases and J by 4 bases; unmatched bases: 8. Here the CDR3 reads CAISDLGGVTTGELFF. The CDR3 coding sequence is TGTGCCATCAGTGACCTTGGGGGGGTTACCACCGGGGAGCTGTTTTTT.

The J gene is TRBJ1-1, the V gene TRBV30; TRBD1 might be the D (5 bases). Between the trimmed V and J ends, which lost 2 bases and 4 bases, there was a span of 11 bases. The CDR3 is 13 residues long. Germline V CDR1 and CDR2: GTSNPN, SVGIG (reference sequence). CDR3 protein: CAWSLEGRTEAFF. The CDR3 DNA reads as TGTGCCTGGAGTTTGGAGGGGCGCACTGAAGCTTTCTTT.

The table lists this clone with a count of one. The sample holds other DNA sequences that translate to the same CDR3. The CDR3 DNA follows: TGTGCCAGCAGTCCGCGACAGGGTGAAGCTTTCTTT. It is translated as CASSPRQGEAFF. V usage is TRBV12-3 or TRBV12-4 and J usage is TRBJ1-1; 7 nucleotides match TRBD1. The V segment lost 5 bases and the J segment 7 bases; nucleotides outside the gene matches: 4. The CDR3 consists of 12 residues.

The chain recombines TRBV5-1 with TRBJ2-3, with 8 bases that match TRBD1. After removal of 5 bases from V and 3 bases from J, the junction contained 8 bases not matched to a gene. CDR1 SGHRS and CDR2 YFSETQ come from the germline V gene. The CDR3 loop spans 15 amino acids. CDR3 loop: CASSITGGITDTQYF. The CDR3 DNA follows: TGCGCCAGCAGTATTACAGGGGGTATAACAGATACGCAGTATTTT.

The chain uses TRBV5-1 and TRBJ1-2; 9 positions match TRBD1. The CDR3 contains 15 residues. Germline CDR1 and CDR2: SGHRS and YFSETQ. Germline trimming cut 6 bases from V and 2 bases from J; bases unmatched to any gene: 8. The CDR3 sequence: CASTLGQGSNYGYTF. The CDR3 DNA is TGCGCCAGCACCCTAGGACAGGGGTCCAACTATGGCTACACCTTC.

V gene TRBV19 combines with J gene TRBJ1-5; possible D gene TRBD1, 5 bases. The CDR3 has 14 residues. The germline CDR1 and CDR2 sequences are LNHDA and SQIVND (reference sequence). V was cut by 8 bases and J by 2 bases, with 13 bases left in between. CDR3 bases: TGTGCCAGTGGTGAGGGAGGGGGCAATCAGCCCCAGCATTTT. This encodes CASGEGGGNQPQHF.

This sequence joins TRBV19 and TRBJ1-1; D uncertain. The ends were cut back, 7 bases at V and 4 bases at J, with 13 bases in the middle. The CDR3 is 13 residues long. Germline-derived CDR1 and CDR2 are LNHDA and SQIVND (reference sequence). The CDR3: CASTAARGTEAFF. CDR3 bases: TGTGCCAGTACCGCGGCCCGGGGCACTGAAGCTTTCTTT.

This chain uses TRBV5-4 with TRBJ2-5; possibly TRBD1 for D (6 bases). The CDR3 loop spans 15 amino acids. CDR1 is SGHNT and CDR2 is YYREEE in the germline V gene (reference sequence). V dropped 1 base and J dropped 4 bases, with 14 bases sitting between them. Written as DNA, the CDR3 is TGTGCCAGCAGCTTGACACCCCCCAGGGGAGAGACCCAGTACTTC. Its protein is CASSLTPPRGETQYF. Variable domain in full (rest from reference TRBV5-4 and TRBJ2-5): ETGVTQSPTHLIKTRGQQVTLRCSSQSGHNTVSWYQQALGQGPQFIFQYYREEENGRGNFPPRFSGLQFPNYSSELNVNALELDDSALYLCASSLTPPRGETQYFGPGTRLLVL.

The chain has TRBV2 and TRBJ2-2; 13 nucleotides agree with TRBD2. The V and J ends lost 6 bases and 3 bases, in that order; junction bases with no gene match: 1. The CDR3 is 15 residues long. The V gene's germline CDR1 is SNHLY and CDR2 FYNNEI. CDR3 sequence (DNA): TGTGCCAGCAGGGGGACTAGCGGGGACACCGGGGAGCTGTTTTTT. Translated: CASRGTSGDTGELFF.

This chain's CDR3 is CASSAGTEAFF. The CDR3 DNA is TGTGCCAGCAGTGCAGGGACAGAGGCTTTCTTT. This chain joins TRBV25-1 and TRBJ1-1; 7 bases map to TRBD1. The CDR3 has 11 amino acids. Germline lookup yields CDR1 MGHDK and CDR2 SYGVNS. The V gene end was trimmed by 4 bases and the J gene end by 11 bases; junction bases not matched to a gene: 4.

The chain carries TRBV6-1 and TRBJ1-5, with a weak D call TRBD1 (5 bases). CDR1 is MNHNS and CDR2 is SASEGT in the germline V gene. This CDR3 has 15 amino acids. Trimming removed 2 bases from V and 4 bases from J, with 12 bases in between. CDR3 protein: CASSERGRENQPQHF. DNA of the CDR3: TGTGCCAGCAGTGAACGAGGCAGGGAAAATCAGCCCCAGCATTTT.

V is TRBV9 and J is TRBJ2-2; no reliable D call. The V gene lost 0 bases and the J gene lost 8 bases, with 8 bases spanning the gap. CDR1 and CDR2 (germline): SGDLS, YYNGEE. The CDR3 sequence is 13 residues long. The CDR3 DNA sequence: TGTGCCAGCAGCGTAGGGTCGAGGGGGGAGCTGTTTTTT. Translation gives CASSVGSRGELFF.

The V call is TRBV28, the J call TRBJ2-2; 11 nucleotides match TRBD1. The V segment lost 5 bases and the J segment 3 bases; nucleotides outside the gene matches: 8. The CDR3 consists of 17 residues. Germline CDR1 is MDHEN and CDR2 is SYDVKM. CDR3 nucleotides: TGTGCCAGCAGTCACCCGGACAGGGGGCGCGACACCGGGGAGCTGTTTTTT. Translation gives CASSHPDRGRDTGELFF.

The rearrangement links TRBV10-1 to TRBJ2-5; tentative D call: TRBD1 (6 bases). The CDR3 length is 15 residues. Germline CDR1 is WNHNN and CDR2 is SYGVQD (reference sequence). Trimming left V 2 bases short and J 0 bases short, with 10 bases between. CDR3 in amino acids: CASSENPGDQETQYF. The CDR3 nucleotides are TGCGCCAGCAGTGAGAATCCAGGGGACCAAGAGACCCAGTACTTC.

The V gene is TRBV9, the J gene TRBJ1-1; 9 nucleotides align to TRBD1. The V gene end was trimmed by 1 base and the J gene end by 2 bases; junction bases not matched to a gene: 3. This CDR3 is 15 amino acids long. Germline V lookup: CDR1 SGDLS, CDR2 YYNGEE. In nucleotides, the CDR3 is TGTGCCAGCAGCGTACGGGACAGGGAAAACACTGAAGCTTTCTTT. Translating gives CASSVRDRENTEAFF.

As concerns this clone: Other DNA sequences in this specimen translate into the identical CDR3. The V call is TRBV5-1, the J call TRBJ2-5, with 9 nucleotides matching TRBD1. Germline assignment: CDR1 SGHRS and CDR2 YFSETQ. This CDR3 contains 14 residues. V shed 4 bases and J 5 bases; nucleotides not matched to a gene: 6. The CDR3 spells CASSPGQGRETQYF. Here the CDR3 DNA reads TGCGCCAGCAGCCCGGGACAGGGCAGGGAGACCCAGTACTTC.

The CDR3 loop is CASSLDTATADGYTF. The CDR3 DNA reads as TGTGCCAGCAGCTTAGATACGGCTACAGCGGATGGCTACACCTTC. The chain is built from TRBV7-2 and TRBJ1-2; D unclear. The CDR3 has 15 amino acids. Trimming left V 1 base short and J 6 bases short, with 15 bases between. Germline V gene lookup returns CDR1 SGHTA and CDR2 FQGNSA.

The chain carries TRBV27 and TRBJ2-1, with a weak D call TRBD1 (6 bases). Trimming removed 5 bases at V and 0 bases at J, with 17 bases between. Germline V gene sequence: CDR1 MNHEY, CDR2 SMNVEV (reference sequence). The CDR3 has 17 amino acids. CDR3 coding DNA: TGTGCCAGCAGTCCCACAACAGGGTTTAGCTCCTACAATGAGCAGTTCTTC. This codes for CASSPTTGFSSYNEQFF.

This clone showed up just a few times. V is TRBV24-1 and J is TRBJ1-2; TRBD1 matches at 8 bases. Germline V gives CDR1 KGHDR, CDR2 SFDVKD. The CDR3 totals 15 residues. Trimming cost V 3 bases and J 9 bases; bases outside gene matches: 11. The CDR3 DNA reads as TGTGCCACCAGTGATGCTGGGACAGGCTCCGATCGCTACACCTTC. It codes for CATSDAGTGSDRYTF.

The J gene is TRBJ2-3, the V gene TRBV27; 14 bases align to TRBD2. The CDR3 consists of 19 residues. Germline V lookup: CDR1 MNHEY, CDR2 SMNVEV (reference sequence). Unmatched junction bases numbered 14, after V lost 6 bases and J lost 3 bases. The CDR3 sequence is CASSRLRLAGGGPTDTQYF. CDR3 coding DNA: TGTGCCAGCAGCAGGCTGAGACTAGCGGGGGGGGGCCCTACAGATACGCAGTATTTT.

This chain joins TRBV5-1 and TRBJ2-5, with 8 bases identical to TRBD1. The V segment lost 3 bases and the J segment 4 bases; nucleotides outside the gene matches: 2. CDR3 size: 13 residues. Germline V gene lookup returns CDR1 SGHRS and CDR2 YFSETQ. CDR3 protein: CASSYRGIETQYF. The CDR3 bases are TGCGCCAGCAGCTACAGGGGGATAGAGACCCAGTACTTC.

J is TRBJ2-7 and V is TRBV5-4; 8 nucleotides agree with TRBD2. Trimming at V came to 2 bases and at J to 7 bases, leaving 8 bases not matched to a gene. The CDR3 consists of 14 residues. Germline V CDR1 and CDR2: SGHNT, YYREEE (reference sequence). CDR3 nucleotides: TGTGCCAGCAGCTTAGCGGGGGAGTTCAAAGAGCAGTACTTC. Amino acids: CASSLAGEFKEQYF.

This CDR3 reads CAWSVGLDADTQYF. The CDR3 region has the DNA TGTGCCTGGAGTGTAGGACTCGACGCAGATACGCAGTATTTT. J is TRBJ2-3 and V is TRBV30; weak D call: TRBD2 (5 bases). The CDR3 spans 14 residues. Germline V gene lookup returns CDR1 GTSNPN and CDR2 SVGIG (reference sequence). V gave up 0 bases and J gave up 4 bases, with 11 bases separating them.

The chain carries TRBV29-1 and TRBJ1-2, with D perhaps TRBD1 (5 bases). The CDR3 runs 15 residues. Trimming took off 1 base at V and 8 bases at J, with 20 bases between the two ends. Germline CDR1 SQVTM, CDR2 ANQGSEA. CDR3 loop: CSVEAGNGNRKGYTF. The CDR3 DNA reads as TGCAGCGTTGAAGCTGGGAATGGGAACAGGAAAGGCTACACCTTC.

The chain carries TRBV24-1 and TRBJ1-1; no clear D gene. The CDR3 spans 13 residues. Between the trimmed V and J ends, which lost 12 bases and 3 bases, there was a span of 16 bases. Per germline, CDR1 KGHDR and CDR2 SFDVKD. CDR3 in DNA: TGTGCCCCGACCGGGCGGGCCCACACTGAAGCTTTCTTT. Its translation: CAPTGRAHTEAFF.